The rows below give T cell receptor beta chains drawn from one sample of a study of blood T cell repertoires in COVID-19. Data came from immunoSEQ multiplex PCR; TCRdb stores just in-frame clones and leaves some out. The sample holds about 180,000 clones, 86% seen once. Material: peripheral blood. These receptor sequences come from a woman aged 30 to 39 with active or convalescent COVID-19. Both conserved end residues are part of each CDR3. A D gene is named only where the DNA matches it firmly. Size tells how often a clone was seen (once, few, many) or the class of an expanded clone, and some rows leave it out.

- TRBJ1-4 TRBV6-2/TRBV6-3 TRBD1 TGTGCCAGCAGTTCTCCAGGGGGCGCAGGTGAAAAACTGTTTTTT CASSSPGGAGEKLFF
- TRBJ1-1 TRBV28 TRBD1 TGTGCCAGCAGGCGACAGGGGGCGCCCACTGAAGCTTTCTTT CASRRQGAPTEAFF
- TRBJ1-4 TRBV28 - TGTGCCAGCAGTTTGCCTCAGGGGCAGGGGGAAAAACTGTTTTTT CASSLPQGQGEKLFF
- TRBJ2-2 TRBV7-9 TRBD1 TGTGCCAGCAGCTCTCGGGGACAGGGGGAACACGGGGAGCTGTTTTTT CASSSRGQGEHGELFF
- TRBJ2-3 TRBV10-1 - TGCGCCAGCAGTGAGCCGAGCACAGATACGCAGTATTTT CASSEPSTDTQYF
- TRBJ1-2 TRBV19 TRBD1 TGTGCCAGTAGTAGGACAGGGTTTTATGGCTACACCTTC CASSRTGFYGYTF
- TRBJ2-2 TRBV3-1/TRBV3-2 - TGTGCCAGCAGCCCGGTTTTAGGGGAGCTGTTTTTT CASSPVLGELFF
- TRBJ1-1 TRBV7-9 - TGTGCCAGCAGCCAGAACACTGAAGCTTTCTTT CASSQNTEAFF
- TRBJ2-3 TRBV29-1 TRBD2 TGCAGCGTTCAAAGCGGGAGGGTGTCAGATACGCAGTATTTT CSVQSGRVSDTQYF
- TRBJ1-2 TRBV2 TRBD1 TGTGCCAGCTATAACGGACAGGATGGCTACACCTTC CASYNGQDGYTF
once TRBJ1-4 TRBV18 TRBD1 TGTGCCAGCTCACCGGACAGGGGGAATGAAAAACTGTTTTTT CASSPDRGNEKLFF
- TRBJ1-3 TRBV5-1 TRBD1 TGCGCCAGCAGCTTGCAGGGGGCAGCTGGAAACACCATATATTTT CASSLQGAAGNTIYF
- TRBJ2-1 TRBV28 - TGTGCCAGCAGTCCCATCAGTTCCTACAATGAGCAGTTCTTC CASSPISSYNEQFF
- TRBJ1-6 TRBV10-3 - TGTGCCATCAGTCAGAGCGGGGGAACGATTTCACCCCTCCACTTT CAISQSGGTISPLHF
- TRBJ1-4 TRBV6-1 TRBD1 TGTGCCAGCAGTGGATACAATACAGGGGGAAGTGAAAAACTGTTTTTT CASSGYNTGGSEKLFF
- TRBJ1-2 TRBV19 - TGTGCCAGTAGTATAAAGCAGGGCTGGGGCTACACCTTC CASSIKQGWGYTF
- TRBJ1-6 TRBV5-6 - TGTGCCAGCAGCTTGTGGCAGGGGAATTCACCCCTCCACTTT CASSLWQGNSPLHF
- TRBJ1-4 TRBV28 TRBD1 TGTGCCAGCAGGACAGGGGATGAAAAACTGTTTTTT CASRTGDEKLFF
- TRBJ1-3 TRBV19 - TGTGCCAGTACTTATGAGGGCAGGGGCCCCAGCTCTGGAAACACCATATATTTT CASTYEGRGPSSGNTIYF
- TRBJ1-6 TRBV27 - TGTGCCAGCAGTTTACCAGGGGATAATTCACCCCTCCACTTT CASSLPGDNSPLHF
- TRBJ1-4 TRBV25-1 - TGTGCCAGCACGTCGGGGGGGGATAATGAAAAACTGTTTTTT CASTSGGDNEKLFF
- TRBJ2-3 TRBV7-9 - TGTGCCAGCAGCTTAAGTGAGGCGATCACAGATACGCAGTATTTT CASSLSEAITDTQYF
- TRBJ2-7 TRBV18 TRBD2 TGTGCCAGCTCACCCTCCGCGGGACTAGCGGCCCTCTTTTTGTACTTC CASSPSAGLAALFLYF
- TRBJ2-7 TRBV28 TRBD1 TGTGCCAGCAGTCCGCCCCCCGGGACAGGGATATCCTACGAGCAGTACTTC CASSPPPGTGISYEQYF
- TRBJ2-5 TRBV2 - TGTGCCAGCAGCAAAGACTCCGGGGTTGAGACCCAGTACTTC CASSKDSGVETQYF
- TRBJ2-6 TRBV5-1 - TGCGCCAGCAGCGAGAGAACTGGGGCCAACGTCCTGACTTTC CASSERTGANVLTF
- TRBJ1-5 TRBV9 - TGTGCCAGCAGCGTAGGGGCAGGGCTGGGTCAGCCCCAGCATTTT CASSVGAGLGQPQHF
- TRBJ2-2 TRBV9 - TGTGCCAGCAGCGTCGGACAGTTCTCGAACACCGGGGAGCTGTTTTTT CASSVGQFSNTGELFF
- TRBJ1-5 TRBV18 - TGTGCCAGCTCATTATCAGGGGATCAGCCCCAGCATTTT CASSLSGDQPQHF
- TRBJ1-6 TRBV6-1 TRBD1 TGTGCCAGCAGTGAACGGACAGGGGCGGGTTATTCACCCCTCCACTTT CASSERTGAGYSPLHF
once TRBJ2-2 TRBV10-3 TRBD1 TGTGCCATCAGCGAGTCTATGGTCGGCAGGGGGATGGCTTACACCGGGGAGCTGTTTTTT CAISESMVGRGMAYTGELFF
- TRBJ2-5 TRBV20-1 TRBD2 TGCAGTGCTAGTCCGGGAGGGGGACAAGAGACCCAGTACTTC CSASPGGGQETQYF
- TRBJ1-2 TRBV6-5 TRBD1 TGTGCCAGCAGTTACTCTAGGGGGCAGGGCTATGGCTACACCTTC CASSYSRGQGYGYTF
- TRBJ1-6 TRBV15 TRBD1 TGTGCCACCAGCAAAGGGGACAGTTTGGTGTATAATTCACCCCTCCACTTT CATSKGDSLVYNSPLHF
few TRBJ1-1 TRBV11-2 - TGTGCCAGCAGCTCCCGGGGGATAGACACTGAAGCTTTCTTT CASSSRGIDTEAFF
once TRBJ2-1 TRBV11-3 - TGTGCCAGCAGCTTGGGCCAGGGTACGAACAATGAGCAGTTCTTC CASSLGQGTNNEQFF
few TRBJ1-2 TRBV15 - TGTGCCACCAGCAGGGGGGACTCCCTTAACTATGGCTACACCTTC CATSRGDSLNYGYTF
- TRBJ1-1 TRBV12-5 TRBD1 TGTGCTAGTGGTTTGGCAGGGGGCCGGGCTTTCTTT CASGLAGGRAFF
- TRBJ2-7 TRBV2 - TGTGCCAGCAGTTTCCAGTACGAGCAGTACTTC CASSFQYEQYF
once TRBJ2-1 TRBV3-1/TRBV3-2 TRBD1 TGTGCCAGCAGTGCCCTCGGAGACAGGGGCGATGAGCAGTTCTTC CASSALGDRGDEQFF
- TRBJ2-1 TRBV2 TRBD2 TGTGCCGGCGGTGGACTAGCGGGAGTTGGCGAGCAGTTCTTC CAGGGLAGVGEQFF
- TRBJ2-7 TRBV28 TRBD2 TGTGCCAGCAGATGGGGGGGGACGCCTTCCTACGAGCAGTACTTC CASRWGGTPSYEQYF
- TRBJ2-1 TRBV13 - TGTGCCAGCAGCGCCACTAGATTCAATGAGCAGTTCTTC CASSATRFNEQFF
- TRBJ1-1 TRBV6-1 TRBD1 TGTGCCAGCAGTGAAGGCGGCAGGGGGCTGTGGAACACTGAAGCTTTCTTT CASSEGGRGLWNTEAFF
- TRBJ2-6 TRBV5-1 - TGCGCCAGCAGCTTCCCCCCGCTTACAGGGTTGGGATCTGGGGCCAACGTCCTGACTTTC CASSFPPLTGLGSGANVLTF
- TRBJ2-7 TRBV19 TRBD2 TGTGCCAGTAGTATTAGCGGGGGAGCTTACGAGCAGTACTTC CASSISGGAYEQYF
- TRBJ1-2 TRBV27 TRBD1 TGTGCCAGCAGTTTCGGGACAGGGGTTTTTGGCTACACCTTC CASSFGTGVFGYTF